This T cell receptor beta chain was identified in a study of naive and memory T cell subsets (dated by TCRdb to 2017 to 2019). With regard to the full study: The figure summarizing these samples reported some 10 blood donors, 7 tuberculin skin test biopsies and 3 saline control biopsies. Usually PCR2 was run as a SYBR Green qPCR and stopped at a set threshold, although low-input samples could use end-point PCR (roughly 6 cycles) instead.

Using 3' ligation of a UMI-containing oligonucleotide to TCR cDNA, the study laid out a robust and sensitive protocol to amplify, sequence and analyze TCRs. Whole blood analysis involved drawing roughly 2.4 ml of peripheral blood from adult healthy volunteers into Tempus tubes and then extracting RNA following the manufacturer's instructions. Total RNA was treated with RQ1 DNase, without cell sorting, prior to reverse transcription, with an input of about 1 to 1,100 ng being targeted. Skin biopsy and whole blood libraries were made to test pipeline robustness in samples where T cells form a minority population. This clonotype was found a few times. It has no known antigen specificity. Within one base of it there is no much larger clone, and no base qualities were kept. The paper's findings and limits, for the study overall: The potential sensitivity of the RNA-based method to TCR transcript changes with T cell activation and differentiation was acknowledged.

The CDR3 measures 14 amino acids from cysteine to phenylalanine. CDR3 DNA only is kept here, 42 bases in frame from base 1. Trimming takes 1 base off V and 3 bases off J; junction bases not matched to a gene: 0. Receptor libraries were prepared by 5' RACE. The ligated cDNA was amplified in four rounds of PCR with nested alpha and beta constant region primers together with the SP2 primer. For the blood and skin samples, TCR RNA was reverse transcribed with SuperScript IV using primers for the alpha and beta constant regions. An oligonucleotide carrying the Illumina SP2 primer and a UMI was ligated to the 3' end of the cDNA by means of T4 RNA ligase 1. To prevent hairpin formation, the 12-nucleotide UMI was made up of two random hexamers with an eight-base spacer between them. From the second PCR onward, TCR alpha and beta chain libraries were processed separately and dual indexed for multiplexing. After pooling, the indexed libraries were analyzed by capillary electrophoresis and sequenced on either an Illumina MiSeq or NextSeq. To boost base diversity and improve cluster recognition, PhiX DNA at about 5-7.5% was spiked into the libraries. The original methods were these. UMIs were extracted from read 2 by Demultiplexor and combined with the TCR sequence from read 1, and reads were split according to sample indices. Decombinator identified V and J genes and V-J junctions and gave each TCR a five-part identifier that included V and J deletions. Collapsinator relied on UMIs to correct both sequencing errors and PCR amplification heterogeneity, producing a UMI-based abundance for each TCR. CDR3Translator turned identifiers into nucleotide sequence, translated that sequence into amino acids, and pulled out CDR3 regions based on terminal motifs. Error-corrected alpha and beta TCR counts from blood and skin were compared after normalization to input RNA amount. The public reads were reprocessed in TCRdb via fastp at Q25 and MiXCR, keeping in-frame beta chains. Duplicate CDR3 protein sequences are folded into a single record with the most common DNA and genes. It is TCRdb's table, rather than the study itself, that gives the V and J calls and clone size. A total of tens of thousands of distinct CDR3 sequences appear in this sample, approximately 7.2% of them only once. Together, the top ten hold around 9.6% of the sample.

The TCR sequence derives from a male donor in good health. The chain is made from TRBV12-3 or TRBV12-4 and TRBJ1-2, with 9 junctional bases fitting TRBD1. The sequenced DNA is TGTGCCAGCAGTTTAGGGACAGGGGACTATGGCTACACCTTC. Translated, it reads CASSLGTGDYGYTF.